Below are 24 T cell receptor beta chains sequenced from a single sample in a study of T cell responses to AZD1222 COVID-19 vaccine. Sequencing was performed with immunoSEQ multiplex PCR; in TCRdb, only in-frame clones are kept and a portion is missing. The sample shows roughly 91,000 clones, 87% of them seen only once. Here the sequenced sample was peripheral blood, taken on day 0 of AZD1222 vaccination. The receptors derive from an adult in good health.

The gene calls are TRBV28 and TRBJ2-2; possibly TRBD2 for D (5 bases). The CDR3 is 14 residues long. The ends were cut back, 2 bases at V and 3 bases at J, with 7 bases in the middle. In germline, CDR1 is MDHEN, CDR2 SYDVKM. CDR3 loop: CASSLRRDTGELFF. DNA for the CDR3: TGTGCCAGCAGTTTAAGGCGGGACACCGGGGAGCTGTTTTTT.

V gene TRBV9 combines with J gene TRBJ1-2; 12 bases are shared with TRBD1. CDR3 length: 16 amino acids. CDR1 is SGDLS, CDR2 YYNGEE, per germline. J gave up 6 bases and V 4 bases, and 10 bases lay outside the gene matches. The CDR3 DNA follows: TGTGCCAGCAGCCCGTCGGGACAGGGGGCGTGGGATGGCTACACCTTC. Protein: CASSPSGQGAWDGYTF.

The V call is TRBV5-6, the J call TRBJ2-5; D possibly corresponds to TRBD2 (6 bases). Germline assignment: CDR1 SGHDT and CDR2 YYEEEE. The CDR3 runs 16 residues. The V end was cut by 1 base, the J end by 1 base, with 14 bases between. CDR3 sequence reads: CASSLFGGTLQETQYF. The CDR3 nucleotides read TGTGCCAGCAGCTTGTTTGGGGGGACCCTCCAAGAGACCCAGTACTTC. Looking up the rest from reference TRBV5-6 and TRBJ2-5 gives the full variable domain: DAGVTQSPTHLIKTRGQQVTLRCSPKSGHDTVSWYQQALGQGPQFIFQYYEEEERQRGNFPDRFSGHQFPNYSSELNVNALLLGDSALYLCASSLFGGTLQETQYFGPGTRLLVL.

The V call is TRBV11-2, the J call TRBJ2-1; D not resolved. This CDR3 contains 14 residues. The germline CDR1 and CDR2 sequences are SGHAT and FQNNGV. Trimming took 0 bases from V and 9 from J, leaving 12 bases between them. CDR3 nucleotides: TGTGCCAGCAGCTTAGATGGGTTGGATGGTGAGCAGTTCTTC. Its translation: CASSLDGLDGEQFF. The variable domain in full, with the rest retrieved from reference TRBV11-2 and TRBJ2-1, is EAGVAQSPRYKIIEKRQSVAFWCNPISGHATLYWYQQILGQGPKLLIQFQNNGVVDDSQLPKDRFSAERLKGVDSTLKIQPAKLEDSAVYLCASSLDGLDGEQFFGPGTRLTVL.

The sample holds a few counts of this clone. V gene TRBV7-6 combines with J gene TRBJ2-6, with 12 nucleotides matching TRBD1. This CDR3 region has 21 residues. Losses at the gene ends were 1 base for V and 0 bases for J; bases not matched to a gene: 10. Germline V lookup: CDR1 SGHVS, CDR2 FNYEAQ. Here the CDR3 reads CASSLVPGQGARLSGANVLTF. DNA for the CDR3: TGTGCCAGCAGCTTAGTACCGGGACAGGGGGCTCGGCTCTCTGGGGCCAACGTCCTGACTTTC.

J is TRBJ1-2 and V is TRBV16; 7 bases are shared with TRBD1. Looked up from germline, CDR1 is KGHSY and CDR2 is FQNENV. The CDR3 spans 14 residues. The V segment lost 2 bases and the J segment 1 base; nucleotides outside the gene matches: 1. The CDR3 DNA follows: TGTGCCAGCAGCCAAGGGGACAGTAACTATGGCTACACCTTC. This codes for CASSQGDSNYGYTF.

The rearrangement uses TRBV27 and TRBJ2-1; possibly TRBD1 or TRBD2 for D (6 bases each). Trimming took 4 bases from V and 10 from J, leaving 11 bases between them. CDR1 MNHEY and CDR2 SMNVEV come from the germline V gene (reference sequence). This CDR3 contains 12 residues. CDR3 bases: TGTGCCAGCAGTTGGGGGGCCGGCGAGCAGTTCTTC. Residues: CASSWGAGEQFF.

The rearrangement uses TRBV27 and TRBJ2-1; TRBD2 matches at 8 bases. The CDR3 is made up of 15 amino acids. Germline CDR1 MNHEY, CDR2 SMNVEV (reference sequence). V gave up 7 bases and J gave up 10 bases; unmatched junction bases: 15. The CDR3 coding sequence is TGTGCCAGCAAACCGCCCGGGACTAGACGGCGGGAGCAGTTCTTC. It encodes CASKPPGTRRREQFF.

The V and J genes are TRBV7-2 and TRBJ2-7; perhaps TRBD2 as D (5 bases). Germline loops: CDR1 SGHTA, CDR2 FQGNSA. Trimming removed 2 bases from V and 5 bases from J, with 7 bases in between. This CDR3 is built from 12 residues. The chain's CDR3 is CASSLPLDEQYF. The DNA of the CDR3 is TGTGCCAGCAGCTTACCACTAGACGAGCAGTACTTC.

The chain employs TRBV6-5 and TRBJ1-2; 8 bases agree with TRBD1. The length of the CDR3 is 13 residues. The V gene end was trimmed by 7 bases and the J gene end by 5 bases; junction bases not matched to a gene: 6. Germline values: CDR1 MNHEY, CDR2 SVGAGI. CDR3 in DNA: TGTGCCAGCACCGCAGGACAGGGATATGGCTACACCTTC. Translation: CASTAGQGYGYTF.

The chain joins TRBV5-6 to TRBJ1-6; D is perhaps TRBD1 (5 bases). CDR1 is SGHDT and CDR2 is YYEEEE in the germline V gene. V dropped 1 base and J dropped 7 bases, with 15 bases sitting between them. The CDR3 has 16 amino acids. The CDR3: CASSLFQSAGNSPLHF. In DNA, the CDR3 is TGTGCCAGCAGCTTGTTCCAGTCGGCAGGGAATTCACCCCTCCACTTT.

The chain combines TRBV6-1 with TRBJ1-1, with D uncertain. Germline V gene lookup returns CDR1 MNHNS and CDR2 SASEGT. This CDR3 has 11 amino acids. Trimming took off 2 bases at V and 7 bases at J, with 5 bases between the two ends. CDR3 in DNA: TGTGCCAGCAGTGAACCCGTTGAAGCTTTCTTT. This encodes CASSEPVEAFF.

This clone showed up just a few times. The chain recombines TRBV7-8 with TRBJ1-2, with TRBD1 matching 9 bases. This CDR3 spans 14 amino acids. Trimming cost V 4 bases and J 8 bases; bases outside gene matches: 8. Germline assignment: CDR1 SGHVS and CDR2 FQNEAQ. CDR3 nucleotides: TGTGCCAGCAGCTCGCGGACAGGGGCCGTCGGCTACACCTTC. Translating it yields CASSSRTGAVGYTF.

The table lists this clone with a count of one. CDR3 sequence reads: CASSVVGQDGGELFF. The CDR3 bases are TGTGCCAGCAGCGTAGTCGGACAGGACGGCGGGGAGCTGTTTTTT. This sequence joins TRBV9 and TRBJ2-2, with 7 bases identical to TRBD1. Germline lookup yields CDR1 SGDLS and CDR2 YYNGEE. The V segment lost 0 bases and the J segment 7 bases; nucleotides outside the gene matches: 6. CDR3 length: 15 amino acids.

The chain uses TRBV6-5 and TRBJ1-1; tentatively, D is TRBD1 (6 bases). This CDR3 is 16 amino acids long. Trimming took off 2 bases at V and 4 bases at J, with 17 bases between the two ends. The germline V gene has CDR1 MNHEY and CDR2 SVGAGI. CDR3 protein: CASSYRSTGRSTEAFF. CDR3 nucleotide sequence: TGTGCCAGCAGTTACAGGAGCACAGGGAGGAGCACTGAAGCTTTCTTT.

The table lists this clone with a few counts. CDR3 bases: TGTGCCAGCAGCGCTTTTGAGGGCAAGTCCTACAATGAGCAGTTCTTC. Translation: CASSAFEGKSYNEQFF. The chain employs TRBV9 and TRBJ2-1, with D possibly TRBD2 on 5 matching bases. The germline V gene encodes CDR1 SGDLS and CDR2 YYNGEE. The CDR3 runs 16 residues. Trimming took 3 bases from V and 1 from J, leaving 14 bases between them.

This chain links TRBV11-2 with TRBJ2-7; weak D call: TRBD2 (6 bases). V lost 5 bases and J 2 bases, leaving 19 bases between the germline ends. The CDR3 totals 16 residues. The germline gives CDR1 SGHAT, CDR2 FQNNGV. Here the CDR3 DNA reads TGTGCCAGCAGCCCAGGGAGGTGGGTACAGCCCTACGAGCAGTACGTC. It translates to CASSPGRWVQPYEQYV.

This rearrangement joins TRBV2 to TRBJ2-1; D is ambiguous. The CDR3 contains 16 residues. V was cut by 7 bases and J by 0 bases, with 16 bases left in between. Germline CDR1 and CDR2: SNHLY and FYNNEI. DNA of the CDR3: TGTGCCAGCACCGAAGGTGCCAAAACCTCCTACAATGAGCAGTTCTTC. Its translation: CASTEGAKTSYNEQFF.

V and J are TRBV4-3 and TRBJ1-6; 8 bases align to TRBD1. With V trimmed by 3 bases and J by 0 bases, 16 bases remained unmatched. Germline CDR1 is LGHNA and CDR2 is YSLEER. The CDR3 is 21 residues long. In DNA form, the CDR3 reads TGCGCCAGCAGCCACACCCAAATAGGACAGGGCTCTAGCTCCTATAATTCACCCCTCCACTTT. This gives the protein CASSHTQIGQGSSSYNSPLHF.

This CDR3 reads CASRSTLNTEAFF. In nucleotides, the CDR3 is TGTGCCAGCAGATCGACACTGAACACTGAAGCTTTCTTT. The V gene is TRBV6-4, the J gene TRBJ1-1, with D unresolved. Trimming stripped 6 bases from V and 0 bases from J, with 8 bases between. The CDR3 extends over 13 amino acids. The germline gives CDR1 MRHNA, CDR2 SNTAGT.

The chain joins TRBV10-3 to TRBJ1-1; D not resolved. Trimming stripped 4 bases from V and 4 bases from J, with 10 bases between. The CDR3 length is 13 residues. Germline CDR1 reads ENHRY; CDR2 reads SYGVKD. For the CDR3, the DNA is TGTGCCATCAGTGGTGACACCCTCACTGAAGCTTTCTTT. Translation: CAISGDTLTEAFF.

The chain links TRBV19 to TRBJ1-2; D is undetermined. Per germline, CDR1 LNHDA and CDR2 SQIVND (reference sequence). This CDR3 has 15 amino acids. V lost 3 bases and J 8 bases, leaving 19 bases between the germline ends. The CDR3 reads CASSILGGSYSGYTF. The DNA for the CDR3 is TGTGCCAGTAGTATCCTAGGCGGATCCTATTCAGGCTACACCTTC.

This clone was counted between two and nine times. The gene calls are TRBV2 and TRBJ1-2; 7 bases are a match to TRBD1. V shed 0 bases and J 10 bases; nucleotides not matched to a gene: 8. This CDR3 region has 14 residues. CDR1 and CDR2 from the germline V gene are SNHLY and FYNNEI. CDR3 region: CASSEAVRGSVYTF. The CDR3 nucleotides are TGTGCCAGCAGTGAAGCTGTCAGGGGGTCTGTCTACACCTTC. Combining the CDR3 with reference TRBV2 and TRBJ1-2 gives the whole variable domain EPEVTQTPSHQVTQMGQEVILRCVPISNHLYFYWYRQILGQKVEFLVSFYNNEISEKSEIFDDQFSVERPDGSNFTLKIRSTKLEDSAMYFCASSEAVRGSVYTFGSGTRLTVV.

The chain recombines TRBV6-5 with TRBJ2-5, with D possibly matching TRBD2 (6 bases). In germline, CDR1 is MNHEY, CDR2 SVGAGI. The CDR3 loop spans 14 amino acids. Trimming took off 4 bases at V and 5 bases at J, with 14 bases between the two ends. The CDR3 coding sequence is TGTGCCAGCAGTTGGACTATGTGGGGCGAGACCCAGTACTTC. This translates into CASSWTMWGETQYF.